The TCR beta chain under discussion was sequenced for a study of shared clonotypes between healthy human individuals. The wider study: There were three CD4 naive, three CD4 memory, two CD8 naive and one CD8 memory plates per donor.

There are 15 residues in the CDR3. The germline V gene encodes CDR1 MDHEN and CDR2 SYDVKM. Deletions cut 5 bases from V and 3 bases from J, with 17 bases between. Positive CCR7 selection of CD45RO-negative cells yielded the naive CD8 cells, and terminally differentiated effector memory CD45RA+ cells were excluded. Clones were sequenced by immunoSEQ multiplex PCR, and TCRdb holds only the in-frame ones, with some missing. In the table there are about 680,000 clones, about 91% of which are singletons. The sequencing sample was made of naive CD8+ T cells sorted from blood. V usage is TRBV28 and J usage is TRBJ2-7; TRBD1 might be the D (5 bases). The origin of this receptor is a man aged 25 to 40 in good health. This CDR3 is CASSPLGVSYYEQYF. The CDR3 DNA reads TGTGCCAGCAGTCCGCTAGGGGTATCCTACTACGAGCAGTACTTC.